These 27 T cell receptor beta chains originate from one sample sequenced in a study of human T cells and chemical hapten exposure. From the RACE reads, TCRdb called clonotypes with MiXCR, one entry per CDR3 protein. This table holds about 360,000 distinct CDR3 sequences, about 7% found once. As for time point: patch test 1, 2 weeks after DPC sensitization. Regarding treatment: therapeutic diphenylcyclopropenone sensitization with weekly scalp DPC. The sample was whole blood, taken in connection with sensitization to the hapten diphenylcyclopropenone (DPC). Every receptor here comes from a woman younger than 30 with alopecia areata. Some clones in this sample may be carry-over from other donors' samples.

The chain links TRBV14 to TRBJ1-3, with D perhaps matching TRBD1 (5 bases). CDR3 length equals 16 residues. V was shortened by 1 base and J by 3 bases, with 13 bases between the two germline ends. The germline V gene encodes CDR1 SGHDN and CDR2 FVKESK. The CDR3 DNA follows: TGTGCCAGCAGCCAAGTGTGGACAAATGATGGAAACACCATATATTTT. It encodes CASSQVWTNDGNTIYF.

The chain is built from TRBV29-1 and TRBJ1-2; D is ambiguous. CDR3 length equals 13 residues. V dropped 0 bases and J dropped 4 bases, with 9 bases sitting between them. Per germline, CDR1 SQVTM and CDR2 ANQGSEA. The DNA of the CDR3 is TGCAGCGTTGAAGATATACAGAGCTATGGCTACACCTTC. This translates into CSVEDIQSYGYTF. The variable domain in full, completed from reference TRBV29-1 and TRBJ1-2, reads SAVISQKPSRDICQRGTSLTIQCQVDSQVTMMFWYRQQPGQSLTLIATANQGSEATYESGFVIDKFPISRPNLTFSTLTVSNMSPEDSSIYLCSVEDIQSYGYTFGSGTRLTVV.

This clonotype was observed many times. The chain combines TRBV29-1 with TRBJ2-1, with D hard to call. The CDR3 loop spans 13 amino acids. Trimming left V 5 bases short and J 6 bases short, with 14 bases between. CDR1 is SQVTM, CDR2 ANQGSEA, per germline. The CDR3, as DNA: TGCAGCGTTATATCGGGCAGACCCAATGAGCAGTTCTTC. It is translated as CSVISGRPNEQFF.

The rearrangement uses TRBV7-2 and TRBJ1-1; D not certain. Germline CDR1 SGHTA, CDR2 FQGNSA. V was shortened by 5 bases and J by 4 bases, with 14 bases between the two germline ends. The CDR3 has 14 residues. The CDR3: CASSRQTTATEAFF. For the CDR3, the DNA is TGTGCCAGCAGCAGACAAACGACGGCCACTGAAGCTTTCTTT.

This clonotype has at least ten counts. The rearrangement links TRBV12-3 or TRBV12-4 to TRBJ2-1; 11 nucleotides match TRBD2. V shed 1 base and J 8 bases; nucleotides not matched to a gene: 7. This CDR3 has 16 residues. CDR3 residues: CASSLGSGGAIDEQFF. CDR3 DNA sequence: TGTGCCAGCAGTTTAGGTAGCGGGGGGGCAATCGATGAGCAGTTCTTC.

This clonotype was found a few times. The V and J genes are TRBV18 and TRBJ2-3; D is unclear. CDR3 length: 15 amino acids. CDR1 KGHSH and CDR2 LQKENI come from the germline V gene. Trimming removed 3 bases at V and 0 bases at J, with 10 bases between. The CDR3 nucleotides read TGTGCCAGCTCACCCGAGTACTTAAGCACAGATACGCAGTATTTT. Encoded protein: CASSPEYLSTDTQYF. The full variable domain, rest sourced from reference TRBV18 and TRBJ2-3, is NAGVMQNPRHLVRRRGQEARLRCSPMKGHSHVYWYRQLPEEGLKFMVYLQKENIIDESGMPKERFSAEFPKEGPSILRIQQVVRGDSAAYFCASSPEYLSTDTQYFGPGTRLTVL.

In nucleotides, the CDR3 is TGTGCCAGCAGCGTCACAGGGGTAAATTCACCCCTCCACTTT. This sequence encodes CASSVTGVNSPLHF. The rearrangement uses TRBV9 and TRBJ1-6; 7 nucleotides line up with TRBD1. The CDR3 loop spans 14 amino acids. J was trimmed by 7 bases and V by 2 bases; bases with no gene match: 3. Germline CDR1 reads SGDLS; CDR2 reads YYNGEE.

V gene TRBV7-2 combines with J gene TRBJ1-5; D is unclear. CDR1 and CDR2 (germline): SGHTA, FQGNSA. Trimming left V 9 bases short and J 3 bases short, with 9 bases between. The CDR3 covers 12 residues. In DNA, the CDR3 is TGTGCCAGTTCGGGCCCCAATCAGCCCCAGCATTTT. Its protein product is CASSGPNQPQHF. Looking up the rest from reference TRBV7-2 and TRBJ1-5 gives the full variable domain: GAGVSQSPSNKVTEKGKDVELRCDPISGHTALYWYRQSLGQGLEFLIYFQGNSAPDKSGLPSDRFSAERTGGSVSTLTIQRTQQEDSAVYLCASSGPNQPQHFGDGTRLSIL.

This clonotype was seen a handful of times. The J gene is TRBJ1-1, the V gene TRBV5-4; weak D call: TRBD1 (5 bases). This CDR3 region has 14 residues. Germline-derived CDR1 and CDR2 are SGHNT and YYREEE (reference sequence). V lost 4 bases and J lost 4, with 14 bases in between. This CDR3 is CASSNGASLTEAFF. The CDR3 DNA reads TGTGCCAGCAGCAATGGGGCCAGCCTCACTGAAGCTTTCTTT.

This clonotype was seen a few times. The chain recombines TRBV18 with TRBJ2-3; D remains unclear. The CDR3 runs 14 residues. Per the germline V gene, CDR1 is KGHSH and CDR2 is LQKENI. Deletions cut 1 base from V and 1 base from J, with 6 bases between. CDR3: CASSPLDRTDTQYF. CDR3 nucleotides: TGTGCCAGCTCACCACTTGACCGCACAGATACGCAGTATTTT. The full variable domain, in which reference TRBV18 and TRBJ2-3 provide the parts outside the CDR3, is NAGVMQNPRHLVRRRGQEARLRCSPMKGHSHVYWYRQLPEEGLKFMVYLQKENIIDESGMPKERFSAEFPKEGPSILRIQQVVRGDSAAYFCASSPLDRTDTQYFGPGTRLTVL.

V and J are TRBV6-1 and TRBJ1-5; 10 bases fit TRBD1. In germline, CDR1 is MNHNS, CDR2 SASEGT. Unmatched junction bases numbered 3, after V lost 4 bases and J lost 6 bases. The CDR3 is 14 residues long. The CDR3 DNA follows: TGTGCCAGCAGTGGGGGACAGGGGTTTCAGCCCCAGCATTTT. As protein: CASSGGQGFQPQHF.

The table lists this clonotype with many counts. The CDR3 region is CASSFQQGNNQPQHF. DNA for the CDR3: TGTGCCAGCAGTTTCCAACAGGGGAACAATCAGCCCCAGCATTTT. The chain links TRBV2 to TRBJ1-5; 7 bases match TRBD1. CDR3 size: 15 residues. Per germline, CDR1 SNHLY and CDR2 FYNNEI. With V trimmed by 5 bases and J by 3 bases, 7 bases remained unmatched.

The chain uses TRBV7-2 and TRBJ1-5, with TRBD1 matching over 9 bases. Trimming took 4 bases from V and 7 from J; bases not matched to a gene: 8. The CDR3 length is 15 residues. Germline loops: CDR1 SGHTA, CDR2 FQGNSA. CDR3 bases: TGTGCCAGCAGCTCGATGGGACAGGGCGAACAGCCCCAGCATTTT. Translation gives CASSSMGQGEQPQHF.

This clonotype was picked up many times. The chain links TRBV29-1 to TRBJ2-4; the D is unclear. Germline CDR1 reads SQVTM; CDR2 reads ANQGSEA. This CDR3 region has 10 residues. CDR3 sequence (DNA): TGCAACCTAGCCAAAAACATTCAGTACTTC. It encodes CNLAKNIQYF.

There are a few counts of this clonotype. The chain joins TRBV5-5 to TRBJ2-3; a weak D match, TRBD1 (6 bases). The CDR3 spans 15 residues. Germline V gene sequence: CDR1 SGHKS, CDR2 YYEKEE (reference sequence). The V end was cut by 3 bases, the J end by 2 bases, with 13 bases between. This CDR3 reads CASSSTGIPTDTQYF. CDR3 coding DNA: TGTGCCAGCAGCTCTACAGGGATACCCACAGATACGCAGTATTTT.

In this sample, this clonotype turned up a few times. The chain has TRBV12-3 or TRBV12-4 and TRBJ2-4; TRBD2 matches 13 bases. V gave up 6 bases and J gave up 7 bases; unmatched junction bases: 12. This CDR3 region has 17 residues. CDR3 loop: CASSGTSGGGVYNIQYF. The CDR3 DNA is TGTGCCAGCAGCGGTACTAGCGGGGGGGGTGTGTACAACATTCAGTACTTC.

The table lists this clonotype with a few counts. The genes are TRBV6-1 and TRBJ1-5; 7 nucleotides align to TRBD1. The CDR3 has 14 residues. J gave up 7 bases and V 3 bases, and 6 bases lay outside the gene matches. Per germline, CDR1 MNHNS and CDR2 SASEGT. For the CDR3, the DNA is TGTGCCAGCAGTGACAGGGGGAGTCGCCAGCCCCAGCATTTT. Encoded protein: CASSDRGSRQPQHF.

This clonotype has ten or more counts. The gene calls are TRBV6-1 and TRBJ2-7; D is possibly TRBD1 or TRBD2 (6 bases each). The V and J ends lost 4 bases and 1 base respectively, with 11 bases between them. The length of the CDR3 is 14 residues. The germline V gene encodes CDR1 MNHNS and CDR2 SASEGT. The CDR3 coding sequence is TGTGCCAGCAGTGCAAGGGGGGTTTCCTACGAGCAGTACTTC. It translates to CASSARGVSYEQYF.

The V and J genes are TRBV6-1 and TRBJ1-2; 8 nucleotides agree with TRBD1. The V gene end was trimmed by 6 bases and the J gene end by 7 bases; junction bases not matched to a gene: 16. The CDR3 consists of 16 residues. Germline V gene lookup returns CDR1 MNHNS and CDR2 SASEGT. CDR3 loop: CASRDLGRQGIAGYTF. As DNA, the CDR3 is TGTGCCAGCAGGGACCTAGGGCGACAGGGGATAGCTGGCTACACCTTC.

Many counts were recorded for this clonotype. V is TRBV10-3 and J is TRBJ2-7; D is undetermined. The CDR3 is 12 residues long. Germline CDR1 is ENHRY and CDR2 is SYGVKD. V was cut by 5 bases and J by 9 bases, with 14 bases left in between. The CDR3 spells CAISPDTVVQYF. DNA of the CDR3: TGTGCCATCAGTCCTGACACGGTGGTGCAGTACTTC.

The chain joins TRBV5-1 to TRBJ2-7, with 10 bases aligning to TRBD2. V dropped 2 bases and J dropped 1; count of bases not matched to a gene: 3. Germline V gene lookup returns CDR1 SGHRS and CDR2 YFSETQ. The CDR3 sequence is 15 residues long. In DNA, the CDR3 is TGCGCCAGCAGCTTAGGACTAGCGGTGTCCTACGAGCAGTACTTC. Encoded protein: CASSLGLAVSYEQYF.

This clonotype appeared a few times. The chain has TRBV11-3 and TRBJ2-2; 11 bases line up with TRBD2. V lost 5 bases and J lost 3; bases outside the gene matches: 2. Germline CDR1 reads SGHNT; CDR2 reads YENEEA. The CDR3 totals 15 residues. CDR3 loop: CASSPGLADTGELFF. DNA of the CDR3: TGTGCCAGCAGCCCGGGACTAGCGGACACCGGGGAGCTGTTTTTT. The variable domain in full, with the rest retrieved from reference TRBV11-3 and TRBJ2-2, is EAGVVQSPRYKIIEKKQPVAFWCNPISGHNTLYWYLQNLGQGPELLIRYENEEAVDDSQLPKDRFSAERLKGVDSTLKIQPAELGDSAVYLCASSPGLADTGELFFGEGSRLTVL.

The genes are TRBV6-1 and TRBJ1-3; no reliable D call. This CDR3 is 13 amino acids long. The V gene's germline CDR1 is MNHNS and CDR2 SASEGT. The ends were cut back, 7 bases at V and 0 bases at J, with 7 bases in the middle. DNA of the CDR3: TGTGCCAGCACCCCCGGCTCTGGAAACACCATATATTTT. It specifies CASTPGSGNTIYF.

This clonotype was detected only a few times. The chain joins TRBV12-5 to TRBJ2-1; 7 positions agree with TRBD1. The trim removed 0 bases at V and 13 bases at J, leaving 15 bases unmatched. Germline V gene sequence: CDR1 LGHNT, CDR2 FRNRAP. The CDR3 has 16 amino acids. DNA of the CDR3: TGTGCTAGTGGTTTGGTACTCGACAGGGCTGGGGCTAAACAGTTCTTC. Translating it yields CASGLVLDRAGAKQFF. Supplemented by reference TRBV12-5 and TRBJ2-1, the full variable domain reads DARVTQTPRHKVTEMGQEVTMRCQPILGHNTVFWYRQTMMQGLELLAYFRNRAPLDDSGMPKDRFSAEMPDATLATLKIQPSEPRDSAVYFCASGLVLDRAGAKQFFGPGTRLTVL.

Remarks on this clonotype: This may stem from a read error, because a much larger clone lies one nucleotide away. The rearrangement joins TRBV29-1 to TRBJ2-3; D might be TRBD1 (6 bases). CDR1 is SQVTM, CDR2 ANQGSEA, per germline. Deletions cut 3 bases from V and 5 bases from J, with 12 bases between. CDR3 length equals 13 residues. CDR3 sequence (DNA): TGCAGCGTTGATGTCAGGGGAAGAGATACGCAGTATTTT. It is translated as CSVDVRGRDTQYF.

V gene TRBV6-1 combines with J gene TRBJ1-2; D is possibly TRBD1 (5 bases). This CDR3 spans 13 amino acids. Germline V lookup: CDR1 MNHNS, CDR2 SASEGT. V was shortened by 5 bases and J by 5 bases, with 12 bases between the two germline ends. The CDR3 nucleotides are TGTGCCAGCAGTCTGGGCTGGGGGTATGGCTACACCTTC. Protein sequence: CASSLGWGYGYTF.

This clonotype has more than one count but fewer than ten. The genes are TRBV27 and TRBJ2-3, with D maybe TRBD2 (6 bases). The CDR3 has 14 residues. Germline lookup yields CDR1 MNHEY and CDR2 SMNVEV (reference sequence). V dropped 4 bases and J dropped 4 bases, with 12 bases sitting between them. CDR3 in DNA: TGTGCCAGCAGTTCCCGGGGGAATCCAGATACGCAGTATTTT. It translates to CASSSRGNPDTQYF.